This entry concerns a single T cell receptor (beta chain). Profiling relied on immunoSEQ multiplex PCR, and the TCRdb table lists in-frame clones only, not all of them. Of roughly 260,000 clones detected, more than 85% appear once; the ten largest clones hold roughly 0.6%. The V gene's germline CDR1 is SGDLS and CDR2 YYNGEE. This CDR3 has 16 residues. Deletions cut 2 bases from V and 0 bases from J, with 12 bases between. This sample is part of a study of T cell responses to AZD1222 COVID-19 vaccine. The sequencing here drew on peripheral blood, taken on day 0 of AZD1222 vaccination. The chain employs TRBV9 and TRBJ1-3; D possibly corresponds to TRBD1 (5 bases). The TCR originated in an adult in good health. CDR3 DNA: TGTGCCAGCAGCGTTGGAGGACACAGCTCTGGAAACACCATATATTTT. Translation gives CASSVGGHSSGNTIYF.